The 17 T cell receptor beta chains listed next were all sequenced from one sample in a study of OX40 agonist ivuxolimab in advanced cancers. Here immunoSEQ multiplex PCR was the method, and the copy in TCRdb shows in-frame clones only, minus some. Counted here are approximately 82,000 clones, approximately 85% occurring once; the ten biggest clones make up under 3%. Source: CD4+ or CD8+ T cells sorted from blood, taken in a trial of the OX40 agonist ivuxolimab. These receptor sequences come from an adult with an advanced solid tumor such as melanoma, head and neck, liver or kidney cancer.

The chain employs TRBV30 and TRBJ1-6; maybe TRBD1 (6 bases). CDR3 length: 19 amino acids. The germline CDR1 and CDR2 sequences are GTSNPN and SVGIG (reference sequence). V shed 3 bases and J shed 0 bases, with 21 bases lying between them. In nucleotides, the CDR3 is TGTGCCTGGAGAGTAGGGGGGGGAACTAGGAGCTCCTATAATTCACCCCTCCACTTT. It is translated as CAWRVGGGTRSSYNSPLHF.

The chain has TRBV2 and TRBJ1-3; D not resolved. The germline V gene encodes CDR1 SNHLY and CDR2 FYNNEI. The CDR3 consists of 15 residues. Trimming left V 2 bases short and J 0 bases short, with 8 bases between. The CDR3 coding sequence is TGTGCCAGCAGTGAAACGAGGGTCTCTGGAAACACCATATATTTT. It encodes CASSETRVSGNTIYF.

V is TRBV10-1 and J is TRBJ2-1; D not resolved. The CDR3 length is 13 residues. The germline gives CDR1 WNHNN, CDR2 SYGVQD (reference sequence). Trimming cost V 4 bases and J 7 bases, with 11 bases left between them. The DNA for the CDR3 is TGCGCCAGCAGTGCGAACTCTTGGAATGAGCAGTTCTTC. Amino acid sequence: CASSANSWNEQFF.

About this clone: The sample contains more than one DNA sequence encoding this CDR3. This sequence joins TRBV6-5 and TRBJ1-6; D call uncertain. V was trimmed by 4 bases and J by 7 bases, leaving 2 bases between them. Germline lookup yields CDR1 MNHEY and CDR2 SVGAGI. This CDR3 comprises 11 residues. The CDR3 bases are TGTGCCAGCAGTTCAAATTCACCCCTCCACTTT. Its protein product is CASSSNSPLHF.

This chain uses TRBV2 with TRBJ1-5, with D hard to call. Trimming cost V 4 bases and J 5 bases, with 6 bases left between them. From germline, CDR1 is SNHLY and CDR2 FYNNEI. The CDR3 covers 12 residues. For the CDR3, the DNA is TGTGCCAGCAGTGGGGAGTATCAGCCCCAGCATTTT. Residues: CASSGEYQPQHF.

This chain uses TRBV6-1 with TRBJ1-1, with 7 bases fitting TRBD1. This CDR3 is 13 amino acids long. Unmatched junction bases numbered 10, after V lost 10 bases and J lost 5 bases. Germline CDR1 is MNHNS and CDR2 is SASEGT. In DNA, the CDR3 is TGTGCCACCCAGGGGGGGGGACGAACTGAAGCTTTCTTT. Translation gives CATQGGGRTEAFF.

The rearrangement links TRBV11-2 to TRBJ2-1, with D perhaps matching TRBD1 (5 bases). There are 14 residues in the CDR3. Trimming took off 0 bases at V and 10 bases at J, with 13 bases between the two ends. CDR1 and CDR2 (germline): SGHAT, FQNNGV. CDR3 in DNA: TGTGCCAGCAGCTTAGAGGTCAGGGCCCACGAGCAGTTCTTC. Protein product: CASSLEVRAHEQFF. Full variable domain (rest looked up from reference TRBV11-2 and TRBJ2-1): EAGVAQSPRYKIIEKRQSVAFWCNPISGHATLYWYQQILGQGPKLLIQFQNNGVVDDSQLPKDRFSAERLKGVDSTLKIQPAKLEDSAVYLCASSLEVRAHEQFFGPGTRLTVL.

The CDR3 protein is CASKEQLLGYEQYF. The DNA of the CDR3 is TGTGCCAGCAAGGAGCAGTTATTGGGCTACGAGCAGTACTTC. V and J are TRBV27 and TRBJ2-7; D call uncertain. V dropped 7 bases and J dropped 3 bases, with 16 bases sitting between them. The germline CDR1 and CDR2 sequences are MNHEY and SMNVEV (reference sequence). This CDR3 has 14 amino acids.

This chain joins TRBV5-1 and TRBJ1-4; D is possibly TRBD1 (5 bases). The CDR3 extends over 16 amino acids. Trimming pared 0 bases from V and 4 bases from J, leaving 13 bases between. Germline CDR1 reads SGHRS; CDR2 reads YFSETQ. CDR3: CASSLGGTYHNEKLFF. CDR3 sequence (DNA): TGCGCCAGCAGCTTGGGGGGGACGTACCATAATGAAAAACTGTTTTTT.

V gene TRBV2 combines with J gene TRBJ2-3; D unresolved. The CDR3 covers 14 residues. The V and J ends lost 6 bases and 2 bases respectively, with 12 bases between them. The germline CDR1 and CDR2 sequences are SNHLY and FYNNEI. The CDR3 region has the DNA TGTGCCAGCAGGTCAGCTTCCTACACAGATACGCAGTATTTT. It specifies CASRSASYTDTQYF.

This sequence joins TRBV18 and TRBJ1-1, with D unresolved. This CDR3 has 15 residues. V lost 3 bases and J 0 bases, leaving 11 bases between the germline ends. Germline values: CDR1 KGHSH, CDR2 LQKENI. CDR3 loop: CASSPGAQLNTEAFF. CDR3 bases: TGTGCCAGCTCACCGGGAGCGCAGTTGAACACTGAAGCTTTCTTT.

The CDR3 DNA reads as TGTGCCAGCAGTCTAAAGACGGGACAGGGGGCCACTGAAGCTTTCTTT. It encodes CASSLKTGQGATEAFF. The J gene is TRBJ1-1, the V gene TRBV27; 12 nucleotides line up with TRBD1. The germline V gene encodes CDR1 MNHEY and CDR2 SMNVEV (reference sequence). The V gene end was trimmed by 5 bases and the J gene end by 4 bases; junction bases not matched to a gene: 8. The CDR3 has 16 residues.

Comment on this clone: The same CDR3 arises from other DNA sequences in this sample as well. This chain links TRBV10-2 with TRBJ2-7, with 9 bases aligning to TRBD2. CDR1 WSHSY and CDR2 SAAADI come from the germline V gene. The V gene end was trimmed by 5 bases and the J gene end by 7 bases; junction bases not matched to a gene: 9. There are 14 residues in the CDR3. The CDR3 DNA sequence: TGCGCCAGCAGTAGCACCGGGACTAGCACTGAGCAGTACTTC. This translates into CASSSTGTSTEQYF.

The gene calls are TRBV28 and TRBJ1-1; possible D gene TRBD1, 6 bases. V lost 2 bases to trimming and J lost 8 bases, with 9 bases between them. The CDR3 totals 12 residues. Germline loops: CDR1 MDHEN, CDR2 SYDVKM. CDR3 loop: CASSLKGQEAFF. The DNA of the CDR3 is TGTGCCAGCAGTTTAAAGGGACAAGAAGCTTTCTTT.

This clone showed up just once. The chain employs TRBV10-3 and TRBJ1-1; 9 bases line up with TRBD1. The CDR3 spans 12 residues. CDR1 is ENHRY and CDR2 is SYGVKD in the germline V gene. V shed 10 bases, J shed 3 bases, and the junction held 3 bases outside the gene matches. The CDR3 DNA is TGTGCCAGCCGACAGGGGGACACTGAAGCTTTCTTT. As protein: CASRQGDTEAFF.

This chain uses TRBV27 with TRBJ2-3; no definite D call. Germline loops: CDR1 MNHEY, CDR2 SMNVEV (reference sequence). The CDR3 totals 14 residues. Trimming removed 6 bases from V and 4 bases from J, with 14 bases in between. The CDR3, as DNA: TGTGCCAGCAGGGAGTACCTGACCGCAGATACGCAGTATTTT. It codes for CASREYLTADTQYF.

The V call is TRBV7-9, the J call TRBJ1-4, with 8 positions matching TRBD1. This CDR3 comprises 14 residues. Per germline, CDR1 SEHNR and CDR2 FQNEAQ (reference sequence). V was clipped by 5 bases and J by 4 bases; unmatched bases: 3. The CDR3 loop reads CASSRDRFNEKLFF. CDR3 DNA: TGTGCCAGCAGCCGGGACAGGTTTAATGAAAAACTGTTTTTT.